These T cell receptor beta chains were read from a single sample in a study of control samples from healthy donors and cancer patients. Assay: immunoSEQ multiplex PCR; the TCRdb copy retains only in-frame clones and omits some. This sample has approximately 170,000 clones, with 75% to 95% found just once. Specimen: blood. Receptor source: a woman aged 30 to 39 in good health. Both conserved end residues are part of each CDR3. D genes are given only for firm matches. Expanded clones get a size class; other rows say once, few or many, or leave the size out.

J	size	D	V	DNA	CDR3
TRBJ2-1	NA	TRBD2	TRBV28	TGTGCCAGCACCCGGACTAGCGTGGGAAATGAGCAGTTCTTC	CASTRTSVGNEQFF
TRBJ1-5	NA	NA	TRBV19	TGTGCCAGTAGTACGGACAGAAATAATCAGCCCCAGCATTTT	CASSTDRNNQPQHF
TRBJ1-2	NA	TRBD1	TRBV7-9	TGTGCCAGCAGCTACCGGGACAGGGTCTTGGGCTACACCTTC	CASSYRDRVLGYTF
TRBJ1-1	NA	NA	TRBV18	TGTGCCAGCTCACCCCTGGACAGCATGAACACTGAAGCTTTCTTT	CASSPLDSMNTEAFF
TRBJ2-7	few	NA	TRBV15	TGTGCCACCAGCAGAGTCCCTAGTGGCGAGCAGTACTTC	CATSRVPSGEQYF
TRBJ1-4	NA	NA	TRBV30	TGTGCCTGGAGTGGACAGATAACAACTAATGAAAAACTGTTTTTT	CAWSGQITTNEKLFF
TRBJ1-6	few	NA	TRBV6-5	TGTGCCAGCAGTTACAGGGGACGGGGAGATTCACCCCTCCACTTT	CASSYRGRGDSPLHF
TRBJ2-1	NA	NA	TRBV5-1	TGCGCCAGCAGCGACAGGGGAGGCGGGAGTTGGGAGCAGTTCTTC	CASSDRGGGSWEQFF
TRBJ2-1	NA	TRBD2	TRBV7-9	TGTGCCAGCAGCTTACTAGCGGGAAGGAATGAGCAGTTCTTC	CASSLLAGRNEQFF
TRBJ1-2	NA	TRBD1	TRBV6-5	TGTGCCAGCAGTTACGTACAGGGGAACTATGGCTACACCTTC	CASSYVQGNYGYTF
TRBJ2-3	NA	NA	TRBV11-3	TGTGCCAGCAGCTTCGGACGCCGCACAGATACGCAGTATTTT	CASSFGRRTDTQYF
TRBJ1-4	NA	NA	TRBV19	TGTGCCAGTAGTATACCCGGCCACCATGAAAAACTGTTTTTT	CASSIPGHHEKLFF
TRBJ2-5	NA	TRBD2	TRBV7-2	TGTGCCAGCAGCTTTACGGGGAGGGGAGAGACCCAGTACTTC	CASSFTGRGETQYF
TRBJ2-1	NA	NA	TRBV11-3	TGTGCCAGCAGCTTAGAGGGGAGCTCCTACAATGAGCAGTTCTTC	CASSLEGSSYNEQFF
TRBJ2-1	NA	TRBD2	TRBV6-5	TGTGCCAGCAGACTAGCGCGAGGCTCCTACAATGAGCAGTTCTTC	CASRLARGSYNEQFF
TRBJ1-3	NA	TRBD1	TRBV5-1	TGCGCCAGCAGCTTTGGGGACAGTCCCTCATACTCTGGAAACACCATATATTTT	CASSFGDSPSYSGNTIYF
TRBJ2-3	NA	TRBD1	TRBV7-8	TGTGCCAGCAGCACCCCCGGGACAGGGGGCCCAGATACGCAGTATTTT	CASSTPGTGGPDTQYF
TRBJ2-7	NA	TRBD2	TRBV7-3	TGTGCCAGCAGCTTAACAGCTAGCGGGGGGGCGTGGTACGAGCAGTACTTC	CASSLTASGGAWYEQYF
TRBJ1-4	NA	TRBD1	TRBV6-5	TGTGCCAGCAGGCGACAGGGAGTGGGGAATGAAAAACTGTTTTTT	CASRRQGVGNEKLFF
TRBJ1-5	NA	TRBD1	TRBV18	TGTGCCAGCTCATTGGGACAGGGCTCTCAGCCCCAGCATTTT	CASSLGQGSQPQHF
TRBJ2-3	NA	TRBD2	TRBV7-8	TGTGCCAGCAGCTTAGGTAACGGGAGGACAGATACGCAGTATTTT	CASSLGNGRTDTQYF
TRBJ1-5	NA	TRBD1	TRBV27	TGTGCCAGCAAGGGCAGGGGGGATCAGCCCCAGCATTTT	CASKGRGDQPQHF
TRBJ1-5	NA	TRBD1	TRBV2	TGTGCCAGCAAGTGGGCAGGGGGCGGTCAGCCCCAGCATTTT	CASKWAGGGQPQHF
TRBJ1-5	NA	TRBD1	TRBV6-5	TGTGCCAGCAGCCCCGACAGGGGCGAAAATCAGCCCCAGCATTTT	CASSPDRGENQPQHF
TRBJ2-5	NA	NA	TRBV19	TGTGCCAGTAGTGGACCAGGGCGGGAGACCCAGTACTTC	CASSGPGRETQYF
TRBJ1-2	NA	TRBD1	TRBV6-2/TRBV6-3	TGTGCCAGCAGTTACTCGACAGGGGGGGGCTATGGCTACACCTTC	CASSYSTGGGYGYTF
TRBJ2-3	NA	TRBD2	TRBV5-1	TGCGCCAGCAGCTTGGAGCGGGGGGACACAGATACGCAGTATTTT	CASSLERGDTDTQYF
TRBJ2-3	NA	NA	TRBV24-1	TGTGCCACCAGTGACCACCGGGGAACAACGCAGTATTTT	CATSDHRGTTQYF
TRBJ1-4	NA	NA	TRBV5-1	TGCGCCAGCAGCTTGGAGGGACGGGAGGGAAAACTGTTTTTT	CASSLEGREGKLFF
TRBJ2-1	NA	TRBD2	TRBV7-2	TGTGCCAGCAGCTTAGTCGGTAGCGGGAGCCGGAATGAGCAGTTCTTC	CASSLVGSGSRNEQFF
TRBJ2-5	NA	NA	TRBV5-1	TGCGCCAGCAGCCGGGGACAGACGGGGGGCCAAGAGACCCAGTACTTC	CASSRGQTGGQETQYF
TRBJ2-2	NA	NA	TRBV6-5	TGTGCCAGCACAGGGCTGGCGAACACCGGGGAGCTGTTTTTT	CASTGLANTGELFF
TRBJ2-7	NA	NA	TRBV6-1	TGTGCCAGCAGTGACCGATATCGATACGAGCAGTACTTC	CASSDRYRYEQYF
TRBJ2-1	NA	NA	TRBV23-1	TGCGCCAGCAGTCATGGGAGCTCCTACAATGAGCAGTTCTTC	CASSHGSSYNEQFF
TRBJ1-4	many	NA	TRBV28	TGTGCCAGCAGTCCCAGGGACGCTAATGAAAAACTGTTTTTT	CASSPRDANEKLFF
TRBJ2-4	NA	NA	TRBV19	TGTGCCAGTAGTATCGGATCAGGGGTCAAAAACATTCAGTACTTC	CASSIGSGVKNIQYF
TRBJ2-5	NA	NA	TRBV6-2/TRBV6-3	TGTGCCAGCAGTCGCCCCCAACCCATCCAAGAGACCCAGTACTTC	CASSRPQPIQETQYF
TRBJ2-1	NA	TRBD2	TRBV15	TGTGCCACCAGCAGAGATGGTAGCGGGCACAATGAGCAGTTCTTC	CATSRDGSGHNEQFF
TRBJ1-3	NA	TRBD1	TRBV5-1	TGCGCCAGCAGCTTTTCCCCACAGGGGGACGGAAACACCATATATTTT	CASSFSPQGDGNTIYF
TRBJ1-2	NA	NA	TRBV5-1	TGCGCCAGCAGCTTGGATGGGACTAGAGTCTACACCTTC	CASSLDGTRVYTF
TRBJ2-1	NA	TRBD2	TRBV6-2/TRBV6-3	TGTGCCAGCAGTTATTCTAAGACTAGCGGGGGGATATACAATGAGCAGTTCTTC	CASSYSKTSGGIYNEQFF
TRBJ1-6	NA	NA	TRBV7-9	TGTGCCAGCAGCCATCCCGCCGGCTATAATTCACCCCTCCACTTT	CASSHPAGYNSPLHF
TRBJ1-2	NA	NA	TRBV4-1	TGCGCCAGCAGCCAAACTCAGGGAATTTATAACTATGGCTACACCTTC	CASSQTQGIYNYGYTF